Included here is one T cell receptor (beta chain) sequence, with context. Antigen unknown. With a much larger clone just one base away, this may be a read error. This sample is part of a study of T cells in Graves' hyperthyroidism and ophthalmopathy. Overall study findings and caveats: Most thyroid-expanded clonotypes above 0.001 were also found in blood.

The source material, RNA transcripts, was used to amplify TCR beta CDR3 regions. The HTBI primer set was used in a first-round RT-PCR of the TCR CDR3. TCRdb passed the multiplex PCR reads through MiXCR, listing each CDR3 protein once. The data show 550,000 to 650,000 distinct CDR3 sequences, with approximately 14% seen just once and around 5.4% held by the top ten. Diagnosis relied on clinical symptoms, serum thyroxine and TRAb, thyroid ultrasound and orbital computed tomography. Specimen: blood. The clonotype was recovered from a woman in her 30s with Graves' hyperthyroidism that later progressed to Graves' ophthalmopathy.

CDR3 sequence reads: CASSYRADTGELFF. DNA for the CDR3: TGTGCCAGCAGTTACAGGGCCGACACCGGGGAGCTGTTTTTT. This chain joins TRBV12-3 or TRBV12-4 and TRBJ2-2; a possible D gene is TRBD1 (6 bases). The CDR3 has 14 residues. Trimming cost V 4 bases and J 3 bases, with 9 bases left between them.